A selection of T cell receptor beta chains follows, all from one sample in a study of blood T cell repertoires in COVID-19. Profiled with immunoSEQ multiplex PCR; TCRdb holds only in-frame clones, not every one. The sample carries about 160,000 clones, around 77% recorded once. The sample consisted of peripheral blood. The receptors shown here come from a man aged 65 to 79 with acute or convalescent COVID-19. Both conserved end residues are part of each CDR3.

>TRBJ1-1|TRBV5-1
CASSLALPGQGTEAFF
>TRBJ1-1|TRBV5-1
CASSDSGGTEAFF
>TRBJ1-1|TRBV19
CASSDQGGYTEAFF
>TRBJ1-2|TRBV9
CASSPQDRDLYGYTF
>TRBJ2-3|TRBV5-1
CASNSYDGTGEDTQYF
>TRBJ1-1|TRBV6-6
CASSWIGQGNTEAFF
>TRBJ1-2|TRBV25-1
CASSETGGSYGYTF
>TRBJ2-5|TRBV5-4
CASSLEAGGQETQYF
>TRBJ2-5|TRBV29-1
CSVRTGVGETQYF
>TRBJ2-5|TRBV18
CASSPPGLQETQYF
>TRBJ2-1|TRBV6-1
CASSDKLAGGGLPYNEQFF
>TRBJ2-2|TRBV29-1
CSVQVGSGGTGELFF
>TRBJ1-2|TRBV28
CASTRGQGAGGYTF
>TRBJ1-2|TRBV6-5
CASSYSLGSTSYGYTF
>TRBJ2-2|TRBV11-3
CASSFPGAYRELFF
>TRBJ1-1|TRBV3-1/TRBV3-2
CASSQGPSGTEAFF
>TRBJ2-3|TRBV12-5
CASGRAGVADTQYF
>TRBJ2-2|TRBV24-1
CATSDEGAQGELFF
>TRBJ1-4|TRBV11-3
CASSLGDSSRTEKLFF
>TRBJ2-1|TRBV11-3
CASRPSGGSHNEQFF
>TRBJ1-4|TRBV30
CAWALRGPNEKLFF
>TRBJ1-4|TRBV5-8
CASSLEGTGREKLFF
>TRBJ2-2|TRBV6-2/TRBV6-3
CASSLRGQGANTGELFF
>TRBJ1-1|TRBV7-3
CASSLIGQGAVGTEAFF
>TRBJ2-7|TRBV28
CASRIASGSHEQYF
>TRBJ2-1|TRBV7-8
CASSLGQFGTSGPLNEQFF
>TRBJ2-1|TRBV24-1
CATSDFRASGNEQFF
>TRBJ2-3|TRBV27
CASTLKGLGTDTQYF
>TRBJ1-1|TRBV5-1
CASSFLTGNTEAFF
>TRBJ2-5|TRBV14
CASSQDPQGKATQYF
>TRBJ2-3|TRBV27
CASNPTVSTDTQYF
>TRBJ2-7|TRBV7-9
CASSSRTSGGLVGYEQYF
>TRBJ2-1|TRBV5-1
CASSLTGGYNEQFF
>TRBJ1-6|TRBV10-3
CAISEMGQGRSPLHF
>TRBJ1-1|TRBV6-1
CASSEAGLTVNTEAFF
>TRBJ2-1|TRBV19
CASSPRGSGGNEQFF
>TRBJ2-3|TRBV24-1
CATSDYSLATDTQYF
>TRBJ1-3|TRBV6-5
CASSYSRDSGNTIYF
>TRBJ1-6|TRBV6-5
CASRPPGSYNSPLHF
>TRBJ2-7|TRBV7-9
CASSLPLGSSYEQYF
>TRBJ1-4|TRBV4-2
CASSQGTGSGEKLFF
>TRBJ2-1|TRBV5-6
CASTRGFYNEQFF
>TRBJ2-1|TRBV5-1
CASSLVENNEQFF
>TRBJ2-1|TRBV4-2
CASSQYGILFDEQFF
>TRBJ2-7|TRBV19
CARLPGLKSSYEQYF
>TRBJ1-2|TRBV7-2
CASSPSSRGSEGLGGYTF
>TRBJ1-4|TRBV5-8
CASSAQVSAANEKLFF
>TRBJ2-2|TRBV5-8
CASSPTRRGTGELFF
>TRBJ1-2|TRBV27
CASSDYGQGRYTF
>TRBJ2-1|TRBV7-7
CASSLGSGGSNEQFF
>TRBJ2-1|TRBV10-1
CASSGTKYNEQFF
>TRBJ1-6|TRBV11-2
CASSPRQGSSSPLHF
>TRBJ2-1|TRBV7-3
CASSLLAGGSYNEQFF
>TRBJ2-2|TRBV12-5
CASGAGTPNTGELFF
>TRBJ2-5|TRBV23-1
CASSQSGAEETQYF